Below are 20 T cell receptor beta chains sequenced from a single sample in a study of graft-versus-host responses after intestinal transplantation. The antigens of these receptors remain unknown. Sequencing used immunoSEQ multiplex PCR; TCRdb keeps in-frame clones, though not all of them. The profile covers tens of thousands of clones, with 92% appearing a single time and roughly 2.5% taken by the ten largest. The material was unstimulated CD4+ T cells sorted from spleen or lymph node cells, obtained before transplant. The receptors here all came from a human donor who was the organ donor for an intestinal transplant.

The chain recombines TRBV29-1 with TRBJ1-1; perhaps TRBD1 as D (6 bases). Germline CDR1 and CDR2: SQVTM and ANQGSEA. V dropped 8 bases and J dropped 1 base, with 14 bases sitting between them. The CDR3 is 13 amino acids. DNA for the CDR3: TGCAGCCCGAGACAGGACCCGAACACTGAAGCTTTCTTT. Its translation is CSPRQDPNTEAFF.

The rearrangement joins TRBV9 to TRBJ2-7; D unresolved. Between the trimmed V and J ends, which lost 0 bases and 2 bases, there was a span of 9 bases. The germline gives CDR1 SGDLS, CDR2 YYNGEE. The CDR3 is 14 residues long. The CDR3 reads CASSVGQIPYEQYF. CDR3 coding DNA: TGTGCCAGCAGCGTAGGGCAAATACCCTACGAGCAGTACTTC.

The chain is built from TRBV15 and TRBJ2-2; D uncertain. CDR3 length: 16 residues. V lost 0 bases and J 0 bases, leaving 8 bases between the germline ends. CDR1 and CDR2 (germline): LNHNV, YYDKDF (reference sequence). CDR3: CATSRDLNSNTGELFF. As DNA, the CDR3 is TGTGCCACCAGCAGAGATTTAAACTCGAACACCGGGGAGCTGTTTTTT.

The J gene is TRBJ1-3, the V gene TRBV29-1, with a tentative D call TRBD1 (6 bases). Germline V gene sequence: CDR1 SQVTM, CDR2 ANQGSEA. Trimming removed 5 bases from V and 1 base from J, with 9 bases in between. The CDR3 length is 13 residues. The CDR3 here is CSVQGQSGNTIYF. CDR3 bases: TGCAGCGTTCAGGGGCAATCTGGAAACACCATATATTTT.

The rearrangement uses TRBV18 and TRBJ2-3; 8 bases align to TRBD2. With V trimmed by 3 bases and J by 0 bases, 2 bases remained unmatched. The CDR3 length is 15 residues. Germline assignment: CDR1 KGHSH and CDR2 LQKENI. The CDR3 sequence is CASSPRGESTDTQYF. CDR3 nucleotide sequence: TGTGCCAGCTCACCGCGGGGGGAAAGCACAGATACGCAGTATTTT.

Comment on this clone: The same CDR3 also results from other DNA sequences found in this sample. The rearrangement uses TRBV7-2 and TRBJ2-3; D unclear. The CDR3 is 12 amino acids. Trimming shortened V by 1 base and J by 6 bases, and 5 bases separated the two germline ends. Germline V gene sequence: CDR1 SGHTA, CDR2 FQGNSA. The CDR3 DNA is TGTGCCAGCAGCTTAGTAAGGGATACGCAGTATTTT. Amino acids: CASSLVRDTQYF. The full variable domain, rest sourced from reference TRBV7-2 and TRBJ2-3, is GAGVSQSPSNKVTEKGKDVELRCDPISGHTALYWYRQSLGQGLEFLIYFQGNSAPDKSGLPSDRFSAERTGGSVSTLTIQRTQQEDSAVYLCASSLVRDTQYFGPGTRLTVL.

V gene TRBV5-1 combines with J gene TRBJ1-3; 10 positions match TRBD1. The J segment lost 3 bases and the V segment lost 3 bases, leaving 0 bases of the junction unmatched. Germline CDR1 and CDR2: SGHRS and YFSETQ. This CDR3 has 14 residues. The CDR3 region has the DNA TGCGCCAGCAGCTGGGACAGGGGTGGAAACACCATATATTTT. Translation: CASSWDRGGNTIYF. Full variable domain (remainder filled in from reference TRBV5-1 and TRBJ1-3): KAGVTQTPRYLIKTRGQQVTLSCSPISGHRSVSWYQQTPGQGLQFLFEYFSETQRNKGNFPGRFSGRQFSNSRSEMNVSTLELGDSALYLCASSWDRGGNTIYFGEGSWLTVV.

The V gene is TRBV27, the J gene TRBJ1-2; D ambiguous. Trimming took 3 bases from V and 1 from J, leaving 15 bases between them. In germline, CDR1 is MNHEY, CDR2 SMNVEV (reference sequence). The CDR3 loop spans 16 amino acids. The CDR3 reads CASSLGSPGLNYGYTF. The CDR3 DNA follows: TGTGCCAGCAGTTTGGGCAGTCCGGGTCTTAACTATGGCTACACCTTC.

The table lists this clone with a count of one. The V gene is TRBV4-1, the J gene TRBJ1-1, with D possibly matching TRBD1 (6 bases). The germline V gene encodes CDR1 MGHRA and CDR2 YSYEKL. CDR3 length: 16 amino acids. V was cut by 0 bases and J by 1 base, with 12 bases left in between. In nucleotides, the CDR3 is TGCGCCAGCAGCCAAGAGTGGGTAGGGGGGAACACTGAAGCTTTCTTT. Its translation: CASSQEWVGGNTEAFF.

This clone was detected a few times. The chain joins TRBV7-9 to TRBJ1-4, with D perhaps TRBD1 (5 bases). Trimming removed 8 bases from V and 6 bases from J, with 25 bases in between. In germline, CDR1 is SEHNR, CDR2 FQNEAQ (reference sequence). This CDR3 comprises 17 residues. CDR3 loop: CASDRGPSRRDDEKLFF. The CDR3 nucleotides read TGTGCCAGCGATCGAGGCCCTTCTAGAAGGGACGATGAAAAACTGTTTTTT. Based on the CDR3 plus reference TRBV7-9 and TRBJ1-4, the full variable domain is DTGVSQNPRHKITKRGQNVTFRCDPISEHNRLYWYRQTLGQGPEFLTYFQNEAQLEKSRLLSDRFSAERPKGSFSTLEIQRTEQGDSAMYLCASDRGPSRRDDEKLFFGSGTQLSVL.

The chain joins TRBV2 to TRBJ2-3; D call uncertain. The V gene's germline CDR1 is SNHLY and CDR2 FYNNEI. Trimming cost V 1 base and J 3 bases, with 8 bases left between them. This CDR3 spans 14 amino acids. The chain's CDR3 is CASSEVARTDTQYF. CDR3 in DNA: TGTGCCAGCAGTGAAGTCGCTCGGACAGATACGCAGTATTTT.

The gene calls are TRBV28 and TRBJ1-5; a possible D gene is TRBD1 (6 bases). Between the trimmed V and J ends, which lost 5 bases and 0 bases, there was a span of 29 bases. The CDR3 consists of 21 residues. CDR1 and CDR2 from the germline V gene are MDHEN and SYDVKM. CDR3: CASSPPAVGGLAVFSNQPQHF. In DNA form, the CDR3 reads TGTGCCAGCAGTCCCCCAGCTGTCGGGGGGCTCGCCGTTTTTAGCAATCAGCCCCAGCATTTT.

The chain combines TRBV28 with TRBJ2-5, with D perhaps TRBD1 (6 bases). Germline V CDR1 and CDR2: MDHEN, SYDVKM. Trimming stripped 6 bases from V and 5 bases from J, with 13 bases between. CDR3 length: 13 amino acids. The CDR3 nucleotides read TGTGCCAGCAGCCCCGACAGGTTGGAGACCCAGTACTTC. It specifies CASSPDRLETQYF.

J is TRBJ2-5 and V is TRBV6-1, with 8 bases identical to TRBD2. The end of the DNA is better explained by TRBJ2-7, so the J call may be wrong. Germline assignment: CDR1 MNHNS and CDR2 SASEGT. CDR3 length: 15 residues. The CDR3 reads CASSVLAGPRVEQYF. The DNA for the CDR3 is TGTGCCAGCAGTGTTTTAGCGGGACCCCGGGTCGAGCAGTACTTC.

This chain uses TRBV20-1 with TRBJ2-1; a weak D match, TRBD1 (5 bases). The CDR3 is 11 residues long. CDR1 DFQATT and CDR2 SNEGSKA come from the germline V gene (reference sequence). V was cut by 0 bases and J by 10 bases, with 7 bases left in between. CDR3 amino acids: CSARDRAEQFF. DNA of the CDR3: TGCAGTGCTAGAGACAGGGCGGAGCAGTTCTTC.

This clone appeared a few times. This CDR3 is also generated by other DNA sequences in the sample. The chain combines TRBV19 with TRBJ2-7; 10 bases line up with TRBD2. Germline CDR1 reads LNHDA; CDR2 reads SQIVND (reference sequence). The J segment lost 0 bases and the V segment lost 4 bases, leaving 0 bases of the junction unmatched. The CDR3 consists of 14 residues. As DNA, the CDR3 is TGTGCCAGTAGTACTAGCGGGAGCTCCTACGAGCAGTACTTC. Protein: CASSTSGSSYEQYF.

The chain joins TRBV7-2 to TRBJ2-2; D may be TRBD2 (6 bases). The CDR3 contains 16 residues. The V end was cut by 1 base, the J end by 6 bases, with 15 bases between. Germline CDR1 reads SGHTA; CDR2 reads FQGNSA. The CDR3 protein is CASSLVAGSWSGELFF. CDR3 nucleotides: TGTGCCAGCAGCTTAGTCGCCGGGAGCTGGTCCGGGGAGCTGTTTTTT. The full variable domain, rest sourced from reference TRBV7-2 and TRBJ2-2, is GAGVSQSPSNKVTEKGKDVELRCDPISGHTALYWYRQSLGQGLEFLIYFQGNSAPDKSGLPSDRFSAERTGGSVSTLTIQRTQQEDSAVYLCASSLVAGSWSGELFFGEGSRLTVL.

This chain joins TRBV25-1 and TRBJ1-1, with 7 bases identical to TRBD1. The CDR3 has 13 residues. V dropped 6 bases and J dropped 4; count of bases not matched to a gene: 5. The germline gives CDR1 MGHDK, CDR2 SYGVNS. The CDR3 DNA sequence: TGTGCCAGCAGGCGCCAGGGGGGCACTGAAGCTTTCTTT. It codes for CASRRQGGTEAFF.

The chain has TRBV6-5 and TRBJ2-5; D may be TRBD1 (5 bases). CDR1 and CDR2 from the germline V gene are MNHEY and SVGAGI. The germline V and J ends were trimmed by 2 bases and 7 bases, with 5 bases remaining between them. There are 11 residues in the CDR3. This CDR3 is CASSYRGTQYF. The CDR3 DNA follows: TGTGCCAGCAGTTACAGGGGGACCCAGTACTTC.

In this sample, this clone turned up a few times. V is TRBV20-1 and J is TRBJ2-3; D is unclear. The CDR3 is made up of 11 amino acids. The germline V and J ends were trimmed by 2 bases and 5 bases, with 5 bases remaining between them. The V gene's germline CDR1 is DFQATT and CDR2 SNEGSKA (reference sequence). The CDR3 region is CSARLLDTQYF. In nucleotides, the CDR3 is TGCAGTGCTAGACTCTTAGATACGCAGTATTTT.